This passage covers 23 T cell receptor beta chains from one sample sequenced in a study of cytomegalovirus exposure and HLA in healthy donors. Use of 60 Vbeta and 13 Jbeta primers characterized the PCR. Sequenced by immunoSEQ multiplex PCR; TCRdb stores in-frame clones only, minus some. Here the sample spans roughly 140,000 clones, more than 75% being singletons. Input material: PBMCs. The origin of the receptors is a woman aged 18-29 years in good health and CMV-seropositive.

This chain links TRBV4-1 with TRBJ1-3; TRBD1 matches 12 bases. Germline loops: CDR1 MGHRA, CDR2 YSYEKL. Unmatched junction bases numbered 5, after V lost 1 base and J lost 4 bases. The length of the CDR3 is 17 residues. The DNA of the CDR3 is TGCGCCAGCAGCCAAGGGGGACAGGGGGCTATCGGAAACACCATATATTTT. Its protein is CASSQGGQGAIGNTIYF.

The V gene is TRBV4-3, the J gene TRBJ2-1; 8 nucleotides line up with TRBD2. The junction had 16 bases not matched to a gene; V was cut back by 2 bases and J by 7 bases. The length of the CDR3 is 18 residues. Looked up from germline, CDR1 is LGHNA and CDR2 is YSLEER. CDR3: CASSQMWATGGARNEQFF. The CDR3 bases are TGCGCCAGCAGCCAAATGTGGGCTACCGGGGGGGCCAGGAATGAGCAGTTCTTC.

V usage is TRBV2 and J usage is TRBJ1-3; D uncertain. Germline CDR1 and CDR2: SNHLY and FYNNEI. The CDR3 totals 13 residues. Deletions cut 6 bases from V and 0 bases from J, with 6 bases between. CDR3 sequence: CASRGSSGNTIYF. The CDR3 bases are TGTGCCAGCAGGGGCAGCTCTGGAAACACCATATATTTT. Full variable domain (outside the CDR3, taken from reference TRBV2 and TRBJ1-3): EPEVTQTPSHQVTQMGQEVILRCVPISNHLYFYWYRQILGQKVEFLVSFYNNEISEKSEIFDDQFSVERPDGSNFTLKIRSTKLEDSAMYFCASRGSSGNTIYFGEGSWLTVV.

The chain's CDR3 is CASSQTGTGGQNTF. The CDR3, as DNA: TGTGCCAGCAGCCAGACCGGGACAGGGGGACAGAACACCTTC. The genes are TRBV4-2 and TRBJ1-2; 11 bases agree with TRBD1. In germline, CDR1 is LGHNA, CDR2 YNFKEQ. There are 14 residues in the CDR3. The V and J ends lost 3 bases and 12 bases, in that order; junction bases with no gene match: 9.

The chain joins TRBV6-1 to TRBJ1-2; a possible D gene is TRBD1 (5 bases). The V end was cut by 5 bases, the J end by 8 bases, with 18 bases between. This CDR3 has 14 residues. The V gene's germline CDR1 is MNHNS and CDR2 SASEGT. CDR3 amino acids: CASSYGPGGRGYTF. In DNA form, the CDR3 reads TGTGCCAGCAGTTATGGTCCGGGGGGTCGAGGCTACACCTTC.

The rearrangement uses TRBV30 and TRBJ2-7, with 11 bases that match TRBD1. The CDR3 consists of 13 residues. V lost 8 bases, J lost 4 bases, and 7 bases stayed unmatched. The germline gives CDR1 GTSNPN, CDR2 SVGIG (reference sequence). As DNA, the CDR3 is TGTGCCCTGGATGGGGACAGGGGGTACGAGCAGTACTTC. Translating gives CALDGDRGYEQYF. Supplemented by reference TRBV30 and TRBJ2-7, the full variable domain reads SQTIHQWPATLVQPVGSPLSLECTVEGTSNPNLYWYRQAAGRGLQLLFYSVGIGQISSEVPQNLSASRPQDRQFILSSKKLLLSDSGFYLCALDGDRGYEQYFGPGTRLTVT.

CDR3 bases: TGTGCCAGCAGCTTAGGGCCGGGACAGGGGGCTCACGAGCAGTACTTC. It yields the protein CASSLGPGQGAHEQYF. The gene calls are TRBV7-6 and TRBJ2-7; TRBD1 matches 12 bases. After removal of 1 base from V and 5 bases from J, the junction contained 6 bases not matched to a gene. CDR3 length equals 16 residues. Germline CDR1 and CDR2: SGHVS and FNYEAQ. Supplemented by reference TRBV7-6 and TRBJ2-7, the full variable domain reads GAGVSQSPRYKVTKRGQDVALRCDPISGHVSLYWYRQALGQGPEFLTYFNYEAQQDKSGLPNDRFSAERPEGSISTLTIQRTEQRDSAMYRCASSLGPGQGAHEQYFGPGTRLTVT.

The chain links TRBV5-5 to TRBJ1-2, with 7 positions matching TRBD1. Looked up from germline, CDR1 is SGHKS and CDR2 is YYEKEE (reference sequence). The V gene end was trimmed by 4 bases and the J gene end by 1 base; junction bases not matched to a gene: 13. CDR3 length equals 17 residues. CDR3 region: CASSPQQGMRSNYGYTF. Written as DNA, the CDR3 is TGTGCCAGCAGCCCTCAACAGGGGATGAGGAGTAACTATGGCTACACCTTC.

This clone was counted a few times. The rearrangement joins TRBV7-6 to TRBJ1-1; 10 bases fit TRBD1. Germline V gene lookup returns CDR1 SGHVS and CDR2 FNYEAQ. The CDR3 sequence is 15 residues long. After removal of 10 bases from V and 5 bases from J, the junction contained 13 bases not matched to a gene. As DNA, the CDR3 is TGTGCCACTAGCTTAAGGACAGGGGGATATACTGAAGCTTTCTTT. It yields the protein CATSLRTGGYTEAFF.

This clone was recorded once. The chain employs TRBV19 and TRBJ2-2, with 7 bases matching TRBD2. Germline V gene sequence: CDR1 LNHDA, CDR2 SQIVND (reference sequence). J gave up 3 bases and V 4 bases, and 8 bases lay outside the gene matches. This CDR3 spans 16 amino acids. The CDR3 region is CASSTLGGVDTGELFF. The CDR3 DNA reads as TGTGCCAGTAGTACCCTTGGGGGGGTGGACACCGGGGAGCTGTTTTTT.

The rearrangement links TRBV4-3 to TRBJ2-3; D ambiguous. Trimming took 0 bases from V and 1 from J, leaving 11 bases between them. The CDR3 runs 16 residues. CDR1 and CDR2 from the germline V gene are LGHNA and YSLEER. CDR3 loop: CASSQEATRGTDTQYF. The CDR3 DNA is TGCGCCAGCAGCCAAGAAGCTACTCGAGGCACAGATACGCAGTATTTT.

The J gene is TRBJ2-7, the V gene TRBV7-9; 9 nucleotides agree with TRBD1. Losses at the gene ends were 8 bases for V and 1 base for J; bases not matched to a gene: 6. This CDR3 has 14 residues. CDR1 and CDR2 from the germline V gene are SEHNR and FQNEAQ (reference sequence). CDR3 amino acids: CASDPGQGSYEQYF. CDR3 sequence (DNA): TGTGCCAGCGATCCGGGACAGGGTTCCTACGAGCAGTACTTC.

The rearrangement uses TRBV18 and TRBJ2-2, with TRBD1 identical over 11 bases. Trimming at V came to 3 bases and at J to 4 bases, leaving 4 bases not matched to a gene. There are 16 residues in the CDR3. Per the germline V gene, CDR1 is KGHSH and CDR2 is LQKENI. DNA of the CDR3: TGTGCCAGCTCACCCCCGGACAGGGGGCTCACCGGGGAGCTGTTTTTT. Translating it yields CASSPPDRGLTGELFF.

This clone occurred a few times. The V call is TRBV19, the J call TRBJ2-5; possibly TRBD1 for D (5 bases). There are 13 residues in the CDR3. V lost 4 bases, J lost 5 bases, and 11 bases lay in between. Germline V gene data show CDR1 as LNHDA and CDR2 as SQIVND (reference sequence). The DNA for the CDR3 is TGTGCCAGTAGTACAGGGAAAGTGGAGACCCAGTACTTC. Translating it yields CASSTGKVETQYF.

The chain carries TRBV4-3 and TRBJ2-1, with TRBD2 matching over 9 bases. Per germline, CDR1 LGHNA and CDR2 YSLEER. V gave up 0 bases and J gave up 3 bases; unmatched junction bases: 9. The CDR3 runs 18 residues. This CDR3 is CASSQDPIAGALYNEQFF. CDR3 bases: TGCGCCAGCAGCCAAGATCCCATAGCGGGGGCCCTCTACAATGAGCAGTTCTTC.

This chain joins TRBV7-6 and TRBJ2-2, with 7 bases aligning to TRBD2. The junction had 11 bases not matched to a gene; V was cut back by 5 bases and J by 5 bases. Germline V CDR1 and CDR2: SGHVS, FNYEAQ. This CDR3 comprises 16 residues. CDR3 amino acids: CASSQGAGGSTGELFF. The DNA of the CDR3 is TGTGCCAGCAGCCAGGGAGCCGGGGGGTCAACCGGGGAGCTGTTTTTT. The entire variable domain, with the rest obtained from reference TRBV7-6 and TRBJ2-2, is as follows: GAGVSQSPRYKVTKRGQDVALRCDPISGHVSLYWYRQALGQGPEFLTYFNYEAQQDKSGLPNDRFSAERPEGSISTLTIQRTEQRDSAMYRCASSQGAGGSTGELFFGEGSRLTVL.

The rearrangement uses TRBV5-1 and TRBJ1-1; maybe TRBD1 (5 bases). In germline, CDR1 is SGHRS, CDR2 YFSETQ. Trimming left V 2 bases short and J 0 bases short, with 11 bases between. The CDR3 sequence is 15 residues long. The CDR3 sequence is CASSFLQGMNTEAFF. The DNA of the CDR3 is TGCGCCAGCAGCTTTCTGCAGGGAATGAACACTGAAGCTTTCTTT.

This clone was counted a few times. The V gene is TRBV6-5, the J gene TRBJ2-7, with 9 bases lining up with TRBD1. Trimming cost V 6 bases and J 4 bases; bases outside gene matches: 4. The CDR3 covers 13 residues. CDR1 is MNHEY, CDR2 SVGAGI, per germline. In nucleotides, the CDR3 is TGTGCCAGCAGAGGGACAGGGACTTACGAGCAGTACTTC. Encoded protein: CASRGTGTYEQYF.

This chain links TRBV5-4 with TRBJ1-6; the D is unclear. V lost 2 bases and J lost 9, with 15 bases in between. Germline CDR1 reads SGHNT; CDR2 reads YYREEE (reference sequence). This CDR3 has 15 amino acids. The chain's CDR3 is CASSFRAGGGSPLHF. Written as DNA, the CDR3 is TGTGCCAGCAGCTTTAGGGCAGGTGGAGGTTCACCCCTCCACTTT.

The gene calls are TRBV5-5 and TRBJ2-2; 9 nucleotides match TRBD2. The trim removed 2 bases at V and 4 bases at J, leaving 3 bases unmatched. The CDR3 is 15 residues long. Germline V gives CDR1 SGHKS, CDR2 YYEKEE (reference sequence). The CDR3 DNA reads as TGTGCCAGCAGCTTCTGGCGGGGGGGCACCGGGGAGCTGTTTTTT. Amino acids: CASSFWRGGTGELFF.

J is TRBJ2-1 and V is TRBV28; D unclear. The CDR3 contains 11 residues. The V end lost 1 base, the J end lost 8 bases, and 3 bases lay between the germline ends. Germline V lookup: CDR1 MDHEN, CDR2 SYDVKM. The CDR3 reads CASSLLYEQFF. As DNA, the CDR3 is TGTGCCAGCAGTTTATTATATGAGCAGTTCTTC.

The V gene is TRBV10-3, the J gene TRBJ2-5, with 9 bases lining up with TRBD1. J was trimmed by 2 bases and V by 4 bases; bases with no gene match: 5. Germline V CDR1 and CDR2: ENHRY, SYGVKD. The CDR3 runs 15 residues. Here the CDR3 DNA reads TGTGCCATCAGTGTCGTCGGACAGGGGCAAGAGACCCAGTACTTC. This encodes CAISVVGQGQETQYF.

This clone has only one observation. The chain combines TRBV5-1 with TRBJ2-2, with D unresolved. Germline V gives CDR1 SGHRS, CDR2 YFSETQ. Trimming left V 0 bases short and J 10 bases short, with 13 bases between. CDR3 length: 14 amino acids. The CDR3 spells CASSLGVSKQELFF. The CDR3 DNA is TGCGCCAGCAGCTTGGGCGTATCAAAGCAGGAGCTGTTTTTT. The full variable domain, with the rest looked up from reference TRBV5-1 and TRBJ2-2, is KAGVTQTPRYLIKTRGQQVTLSCSPISGHRSVSWYQQTPGQGLQFLFEYFSETQRNKGNFPGRFSGRQFSNSRSEMNVSTLELGDSALYLCASSLGVSKQELFFGEGSRLTVL.